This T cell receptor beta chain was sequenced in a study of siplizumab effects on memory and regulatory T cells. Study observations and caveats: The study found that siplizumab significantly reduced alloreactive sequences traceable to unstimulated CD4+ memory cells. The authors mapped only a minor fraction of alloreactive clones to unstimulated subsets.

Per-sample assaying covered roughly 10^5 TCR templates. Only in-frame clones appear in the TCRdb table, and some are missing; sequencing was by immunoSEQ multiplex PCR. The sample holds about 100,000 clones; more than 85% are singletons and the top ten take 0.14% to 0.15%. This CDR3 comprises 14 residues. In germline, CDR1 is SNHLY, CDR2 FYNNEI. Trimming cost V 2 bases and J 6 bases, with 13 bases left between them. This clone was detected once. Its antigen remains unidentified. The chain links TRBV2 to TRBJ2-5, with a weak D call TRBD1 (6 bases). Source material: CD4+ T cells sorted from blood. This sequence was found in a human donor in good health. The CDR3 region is CASSEQGTLKTQYF. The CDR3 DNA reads TGTGCCAGCAGTGAACAGGGGACGTTGAAGACCCAGTACTTC.